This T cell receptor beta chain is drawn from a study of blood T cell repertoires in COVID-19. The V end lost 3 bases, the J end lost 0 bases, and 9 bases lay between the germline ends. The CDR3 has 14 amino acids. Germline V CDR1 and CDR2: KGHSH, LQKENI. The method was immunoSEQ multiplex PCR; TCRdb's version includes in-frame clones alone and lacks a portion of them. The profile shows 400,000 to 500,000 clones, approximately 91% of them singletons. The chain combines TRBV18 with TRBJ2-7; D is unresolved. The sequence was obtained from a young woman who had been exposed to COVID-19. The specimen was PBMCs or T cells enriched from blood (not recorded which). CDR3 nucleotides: TGTGCCAGCTCACCTATACAAACCTCCTACGAGCAGTACTTC. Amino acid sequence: CASSPIQTSYEQYF.